This TCR beta chain appears in the sequencing data of a study of cytomegalovirus exposure and HLA in healthy donors (dated 2017 in TCRdb). Some background on the complete study: In an earlier analysis of approximately 640 of the donors, 250 to 300 Gb of sequence data and 90 million to 130 million unique TCR beta sequences from about 179 million T cells were reported. An early release that covered more than 550 HLA-typed donors contained approximately 290 gigabases of sequencing data and around 80 million unique TCR sequences. Of the roughly 400 genotyped donors, approximately 83% fell in the genetic ancestry cluster associated with self-reported Caucasian donors. The aim of the study was to test whether cataloging public T cell receptors could identify signatures of past pathogen exposure. Using immunosequencing, the study profiled T cell repertoires from around 670 subjects and related those repertoires to cytomegalovirus serostatus. Along with the roughly 670-subject first cohort, a separate validation cohort of around 120 different subjects was used. To predict cytomegalovirus infection status, the study brought together high-throughput TCR immunosequencing, statistical association of individual TCRs with disease status, and machine learning. A later analysis re-examined previously published TCR beta repertoires from more than 650 donors and added high-resolution HLA genotyping to investigate patterns of TCR occurrence. The later analysis used no new phenotypic data to find candidate immune exposures, relying instead on TCR beta sequences and their occurrence across donors. To decide whether each TCR beta V gene segment behaved as functional or pseudogenic, an earlier analysis of fewer than 750 of the donors relied on high-throughput TCR beta sequencing. Alongside the repertoire data, information on donor age, sex, ethnicity and CMV serostatus was compiled. A later genetic analysis took genome-wide SNP genotypes for about 55% of the 666 donors and used that subset as a discovery cohort. All discovery cohort repertoires had been generated using a single sequencing platform. Both class I and class II loci were covered by HLA typing, at four-digit resolution. Typing coverage varied by locus: about 629-630 donors for A, B, C, DRB1 and DQB1; some 520 for DQA1; approximately 610 for DPA1; roughly 450 for DPB1. Four or five DR-DQ haplotypes were treated as single units for association and clustering because of strong linkage in the cohort. Across 398 genotyped donors of the cohort, an average of approximately 240,000 unique TCR beta nucleotide sequences per donor were sequenced, and approximately 17% of those sequences were non-productive.

There are 12 amino acids in the CDR3, from cysteine to phenylalanine inclusive. Here the CDR3 DNA is all that survives: 36 bases in frame from base 1. Between the V and J ends, shortened by 6 bases and 8 bases respectively, the junction contains 10 bases. CDR1 and CDR2, per the germline V gene, are SGHTA and FQGTGA. On this clone: What this receptor recognizes is not known. No base-level quality is on record; no much larger clone is a single base apart.

The cohort was made up of approximately 670 healthy bone marrow donors. All cohort members were sampled while nominally healthy, although unrecorded immune exposures were likely present. The donor was CMV seronegative and was included in the group of a few hundred seronegative cohort members. A peripheral blood sample was collected from each donor, and TCR beta sequencing was performed on peripheral blood mononuclear cells. Genomic DNA extraction from the blood cell samples was performed with the Qiagen DNeasy Blood Extraction Kit. The paper as a whole reports these results and caveats: A further reported finding was that TCR beta sequences accurately predicted the HLA-A and HLA-B alleles for most subjects in the first cohort. Across donors, most TCR sequences were observed very rarely, whereas some public TCRs were present in many individuals. In a later analysis, several top co-occurrence clusters were reported to appear linked to parvovirus B19, influenza, CMV and Epstein-Barr virus. A total of fewer than 200 TCR beta chains were listed by the study as associated with cytomegalovirus. In vitro tests confirmed that a few of the cytomegalovirus-associated TCR beta chains recognize cytomegalovirus antigens. The classifier was reported to diagnose cytomegalovirus status with high specificity and sensitivity in both the original and validation cohorts. In this cohort, only TCR beta chains were sequenced, and detectable features were limited by the absence of alpha or paired-chain data. CMV serostatus was the only immune exposure information available for the cohort. V-gene and J-gene trimming of TCR beta chains was associated with a missense DCLRE1C variant in a later genetic analysis, and the association was replicated in an independent cohort. A later analysis found that HLA-associated TCR beta chains were more clonally expanded and had lower generation probabilities than equally common non-associated chains. In a later analysis, some 17,000 TCR beta sequences were associated with specific HLA alleles at a false discovery rate of 0.05. According to a later analysis, TCR association rates differed among HLA loci, with DRB1 alleles showing the most associated TCRs and HLA-C alleles showing the fewest. Compared with the approximately 700-donor mean, donors in an Asian-associated ancestry cluster had fewer N-insertions in productive TCRs, according to a later genetic analysis. Presence/absence analyses assumed roughly uniform sequencing depth across donors, an assumption that may not hold. In an earlier analysis of some 640 of the donors, most TCR beta V segments were observed in productive rearrangements about 87% or about 30% of the time, broadly matching IMGT annotations. A cluster of highly shared sequence variants was judged likely to represent a technical artifact of the sequencing pipeline. A later analysis found that most CMV-associated TCR beta chains appeared HLA-restricted, with HLA associations seemingly driven largely by CMV exposure. Because counts were too low, seventeen rarely observed V segments, including chromosome 9 orphons, were left out of the earlier analysis of a few hundred of the donors. Assigning TCR associations to individual alleles was difficult when HLA alleles, especially DR and DQ, strongly co-occurred. HLA typing was unavailable for some donors at each locus, so association tests used only the typed subset. Correlated functional status among segregating V segments might reflect linkage disequilibrium, but an unknown experimental factor could not be ruled out. The authors suggested that the approach could potentially be extended to other disease states and immunological phenotypes. Because the 87-base-pair reads could not distinguish some IMGT-functional V segments, including TRBV6-2 and TRBV6-3, those segments were excluded.

Libraries were constructed by the immunoSEQ multiplex PCR assay. A mixture of 60 forward primers for TCR Vbeta segments and 13 reverse primers for TCR Jbeta segments was used in the multiplex PCR. The CDR3 region of rearranged TCR beta genes was amplified from genomic DNA by a multiplex PCR assay. On the Illumina HiSeq System, the amplified TCR beta libraries were sequenced as 87-base-pair reads. As for the authors' bioinformatics: A later analysis tallied approximately 87 million unique TCR beta chains across the 666 repertoires, and approximately 9.9 million of those chains were shared by two or more donors. Raw reads were error-corrected and collapsed into unique sequences with a nearest-neighbor algorithm that merged closely related sequences to remove PCR and sequencing errors. V, D and J gene segments were assigned by aligning CDR3 sequences to IMGT reference sequences. Each retained sequence needed at least a six-nucleotide match to both a V gene segment and a J gene segment. A rearrangement was called productive if the CDR3 had no stop codons and remained in frame with V and J, and every other rearrangement was called non-productive. Following IMGT convention, CDR3 was defined as the stretch from the second conserved V-encoded cysteine up to the conserved J-encoded phenylalanine. In an earlier analysis of more than 550 of the donors, sequences lacking an unambiguous match to a single V gene segment were excluded. In an earlier analysis of several hundred of the donors, V segments were called functional above 56.7% productive rearrangements and were called segregating when the between-donor standard deviation exceeded 5%. To diagnose cytomegalovirus status from the catalog of TCR beta chain sequences, a statistical classification framework was built. V and J gene assignment, in a later analysis, came from comparing TCR nucleotide sequences with IMGT/GENE-DB human TR gene sequences. The TCRdist pipeline was used in a later analysis to assign CDR3 sequences and most-parsimonious VDJ recombination scenarios. In a later analysis, every TCR beta chain was defined by the combination of its CDR3 amino acid sequence and its V-gene family, and reads without a unique V-gene family were dropped. A later analysis removed roughly 590 highly shared, low-generation-probability nucleotide sequences to deal with suspected cross-contamination and a sequencing artifact. For each public chain, a later analysis derived a clonal expansion index from normalized ranks of inferred template counts within each repertoire. Generation probabilities in a later analysis came from a VDJ recombination model fitted to out-of-frame rearrangements, and those results were checked against IGoR. In a later analysis, TCR-TCR, TCR-HLA and TCR-CMV co-occurrence was scored with hypergeometric tests, and a repertoire-size bias correction was applied to TCR pairs. To estimate false discovery rates, a later analysis permuted the HLA or CMV assignments 20 times. A later analysis grouped co-occurring TCRs with DBSCAN, adding TCRdist sequence similarity when clustering within HLA-allele-positive subsets. Co-occurrence clustering excluded repertoires with fewer than 30,000 or more than 120,000 public chains, plus five with anomalous nucleotide sharing. Held by TCRdb, this immuneACCESS table contains in-frame sequences only and omits some clones. Under half of the omission traces to an unresolved V gene where checked; the cause of the rest is unknown. That table furnishes V, J and clone size, whereas the DNA furnished D and trimming. In all, the sample holds some 110,000 clones, and approximately 80% of those were seen once. Roughly 4% of the sample belongs to the ten largest clones.

Sample: PBMCs. The chain joins TRBV7-3 to TRBJ2-2, and TRBD1 may be the D gene, going by 5 matching bases. This TCR was sampled from a man in his forties in good health and CMV-seronegative. The CDR3 here reads CASRPGYGELFF. Here is the DNA: TGTGCCAGCAGGCCAGGGTATGGGGAGCTGTTTTTT.